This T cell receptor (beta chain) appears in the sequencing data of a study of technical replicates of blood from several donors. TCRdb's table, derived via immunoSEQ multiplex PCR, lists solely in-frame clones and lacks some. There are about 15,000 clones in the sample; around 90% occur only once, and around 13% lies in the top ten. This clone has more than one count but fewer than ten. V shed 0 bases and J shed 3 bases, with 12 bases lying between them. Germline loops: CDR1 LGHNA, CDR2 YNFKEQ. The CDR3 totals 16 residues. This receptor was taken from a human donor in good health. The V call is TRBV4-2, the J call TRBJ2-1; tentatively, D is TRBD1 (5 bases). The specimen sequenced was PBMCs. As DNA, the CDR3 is TGTGCCAGCAGCCAAGAAAGGACATCGGGCTACAATGAGCAGTTCTTC. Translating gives CASSQERTSGYNEQFF.